The entry that follows covers one T cell receptor beta chain sequence. CDR3 length: 15 amino acids. Germline lookup yields CDR1 LNHDA and CDR2 SQIVND (reference sequence). With 3 bases clipped from V and 4 bases from J, the junction kept 8 bases outside the gene matches. The sample comes from a study of blood T cell repertoires in COVID-19. Authors' analysis steps: Counts of nucleated cells, estimated from reference gene primer amplification, were obtained. Libraries were prepared by immunoSEQ multiplex PCR; TCRdb keeps only in-frame clonotypes and omits some of them. That table furnishes V, J and clone size, whereas the DNA furnished D and trimming. The sample records 150,000 to 200,000 clones, around 85% being singletons.

V and J are TRBV19 and TRBJ1-2, with 7 bases matching TRBD1. The sequence came from a woman aged 55-69 years with COVID-19, enrolled during active disease. Sequencing was performed on peripheral blood. The CDR3 nucleotides read TGTGCCAGTAGTATCCTGGACAGGCCGATCTATGGCTACACCTTC. Protein product: CASSILDRPIYGYTF.